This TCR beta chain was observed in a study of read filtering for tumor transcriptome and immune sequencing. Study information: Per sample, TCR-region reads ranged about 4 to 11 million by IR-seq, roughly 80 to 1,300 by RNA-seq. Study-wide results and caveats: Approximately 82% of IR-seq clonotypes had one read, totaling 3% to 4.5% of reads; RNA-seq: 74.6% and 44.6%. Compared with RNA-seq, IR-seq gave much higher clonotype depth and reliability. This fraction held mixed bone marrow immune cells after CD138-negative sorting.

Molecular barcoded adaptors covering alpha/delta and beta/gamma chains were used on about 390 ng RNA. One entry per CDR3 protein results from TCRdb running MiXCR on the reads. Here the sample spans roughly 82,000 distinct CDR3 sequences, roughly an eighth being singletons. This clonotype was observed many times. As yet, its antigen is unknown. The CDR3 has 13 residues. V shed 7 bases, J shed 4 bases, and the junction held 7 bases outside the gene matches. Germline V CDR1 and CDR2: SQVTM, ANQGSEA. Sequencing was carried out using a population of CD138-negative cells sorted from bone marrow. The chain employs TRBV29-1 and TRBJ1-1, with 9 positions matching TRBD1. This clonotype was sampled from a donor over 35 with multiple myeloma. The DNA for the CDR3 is TGCAGCGCCAAACAGGGGGCGCCCACTGAAGCTTTCTTT. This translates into CSAKQGAPTEAFF.